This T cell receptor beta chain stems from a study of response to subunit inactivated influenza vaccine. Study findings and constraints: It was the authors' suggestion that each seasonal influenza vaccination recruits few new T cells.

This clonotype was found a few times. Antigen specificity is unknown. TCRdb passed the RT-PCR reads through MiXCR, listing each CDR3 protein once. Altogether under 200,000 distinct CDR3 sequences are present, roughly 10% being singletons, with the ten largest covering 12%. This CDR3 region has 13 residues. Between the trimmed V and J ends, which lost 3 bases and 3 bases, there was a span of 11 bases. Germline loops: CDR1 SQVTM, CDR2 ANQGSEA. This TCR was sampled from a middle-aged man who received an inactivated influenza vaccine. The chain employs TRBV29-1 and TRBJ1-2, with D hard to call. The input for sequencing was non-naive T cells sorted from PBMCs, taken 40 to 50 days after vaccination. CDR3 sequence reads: CSVDGAEHYGYTF. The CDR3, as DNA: TGCAGCGTTGACGGCGCAGAACACTATGGCTACACCTTC.